Sequencing of this TCR beta chain was carried out in a study of early T cells in non-severe SARS-CoV-2 infection. Study overall: Chains stayed unpaired after sequencing of bulk RNA from unsorted whole blood. Study-level results: Matches to VDJdb favored anti-spike CD8 responses and missed private and CD4 specificities.

Tagging with unique molecular identifiers was applied to individual cDNA molecules. Via MiXCR, TCRdb re-called the 5' RACE reads, giving one row per CDR3 protein. The table records some 87,000 distinct CDR3 sequences, around 13% of them present only once. The V gene end was trimmed by 4 bases and the J gene end by 5 bases; junction bases not matched to a gene: 8. CDR3 length: 14 amino acids. Germline CDR1 is KGHSH and CDR2 is LQKENI. To note about this clonotype: Antigen specificity is unknown.

The sequenced material came from whole blood. V and J are TRBV18 and TRBJ2-7; 7 bases match TRBD2. The clonotype originates from an adult who was a healthcare worker with PCR-confirmed SARS-CoV-2 infection or an uninfected control (not recorded which). The CDR3 spells CASSLNQGGDEQYF. CDR3 nucleotide sequence: TGTGCCAGCTCACTTAATCAGGGAGGGGACGAGCAGTACTTC.